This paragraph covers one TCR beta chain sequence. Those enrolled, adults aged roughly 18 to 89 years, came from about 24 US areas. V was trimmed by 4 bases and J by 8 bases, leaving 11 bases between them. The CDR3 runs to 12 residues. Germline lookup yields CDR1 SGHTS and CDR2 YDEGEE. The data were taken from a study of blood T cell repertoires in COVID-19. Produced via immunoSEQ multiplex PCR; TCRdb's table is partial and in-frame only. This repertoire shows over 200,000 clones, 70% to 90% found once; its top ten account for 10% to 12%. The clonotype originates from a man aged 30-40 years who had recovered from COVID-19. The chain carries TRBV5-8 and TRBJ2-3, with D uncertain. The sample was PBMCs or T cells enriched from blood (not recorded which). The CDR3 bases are TGTGCCAGCAGCGGCGGAGATCGTACGCAGTATTTT. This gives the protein CASSGGDRTQYF. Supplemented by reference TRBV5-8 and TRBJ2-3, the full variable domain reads EAGVTQSPTHLIKTRGQQATLRCSPISGHTSVYWYQQALGLGLQFLLWYDEGEERNRGNFPPRFSGRQFPNYSSELNVNALELEDSALYLCASSGGDRTQYFGPGTRLTVL.